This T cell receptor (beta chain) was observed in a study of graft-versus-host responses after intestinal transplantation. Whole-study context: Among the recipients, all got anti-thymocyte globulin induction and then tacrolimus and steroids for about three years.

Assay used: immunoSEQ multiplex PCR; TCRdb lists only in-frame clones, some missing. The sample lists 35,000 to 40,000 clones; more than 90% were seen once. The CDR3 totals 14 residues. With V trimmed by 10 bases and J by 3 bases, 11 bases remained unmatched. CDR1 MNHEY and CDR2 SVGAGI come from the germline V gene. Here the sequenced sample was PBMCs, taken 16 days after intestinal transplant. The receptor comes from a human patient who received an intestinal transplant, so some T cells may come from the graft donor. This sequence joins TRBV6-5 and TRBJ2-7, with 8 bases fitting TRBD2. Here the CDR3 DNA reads TGTGCCACCAGACCTTTTGCGGGAGGCTACGAGCAGTACTTC. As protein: CATRPFAGGYEQYF.